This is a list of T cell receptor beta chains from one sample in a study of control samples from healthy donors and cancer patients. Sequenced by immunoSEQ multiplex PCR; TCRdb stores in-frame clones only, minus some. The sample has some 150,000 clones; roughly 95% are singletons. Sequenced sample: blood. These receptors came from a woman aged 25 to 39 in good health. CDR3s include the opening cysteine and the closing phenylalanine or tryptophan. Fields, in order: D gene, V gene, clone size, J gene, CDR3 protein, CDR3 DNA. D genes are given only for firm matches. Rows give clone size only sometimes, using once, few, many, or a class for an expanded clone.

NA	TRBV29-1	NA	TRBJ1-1	CSVEDTGVNTEAFF	TGCAGCGTTGAAGATACAGGAGTGAACACTGAAGCTTTCTTT
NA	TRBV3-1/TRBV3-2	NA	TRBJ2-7	CASSHVAGYEQYF	TGTGCCAGCAGCCATGTGGCGGGATACGAGCAGTACTTC
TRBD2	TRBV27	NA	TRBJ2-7	CASSTLAGGHEQYF	TGTGCCAGCAGTACACTAGCGGGAGGCCACGAGCAGTACTTC
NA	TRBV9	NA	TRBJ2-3	CASSVDGSSTDTQYF	TGTGCCAGCAGCGTAGATGGGTCTAGCACAGATACGCAGTATTTT
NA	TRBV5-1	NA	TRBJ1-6	CASSLGHNNSPLHF	TGCGCCAGCAGCTTGGGACACAATAATTCACCCCTCCACTTT
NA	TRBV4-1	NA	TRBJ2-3	CASSRIGGGSPDTQYF	TGCGCCAGCAGCCGAATAGGGGGGGGCTCGCCAGATACGCAGTATTTT
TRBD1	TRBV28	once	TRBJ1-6	CASSPLGQINSPLHF	TGTGCCAGCAGCCCTCTGGGACAGATAAATTCACCCCTCCACTTT
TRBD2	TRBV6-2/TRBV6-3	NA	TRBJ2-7	CASSATSGRVGEQYF	TGTGCCAGCAGTGCGACTAGCGGGAGGGTCGGCGAGCAGTACTTC
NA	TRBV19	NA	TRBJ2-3	CASSIRPRGTDTQYF	TGTGCCAGTAGTATAAGGCCGCGCGGCACAGATACGCAGTATTTT
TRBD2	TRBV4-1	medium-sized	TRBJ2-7	CASSQGRRAGGPYEQYF	TGCGCCAGCAGCCAAGGGCGTCGGGCGGGGGGCCCCTACGAGCAGTACTTC
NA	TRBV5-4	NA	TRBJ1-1	CASSLVRNTEAFF	TGTGCCAGCAGCTTGGTTAGAAACACTGAAGCTTTCTTT
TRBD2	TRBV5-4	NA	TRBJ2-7	CASSRPSGGTYEQYF	TGTGCCAGCAGCCGTCCCAGCGGGGGTACCTACGAGCAGTACTTC
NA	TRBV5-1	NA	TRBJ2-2	CASSDAGVVGGELFF	TGCGCCAGCAGCGACGCAGGGGTTGTCGGCGGGGAGCTGTTTTTT
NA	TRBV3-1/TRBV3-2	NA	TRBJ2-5	CASSQDRIGTYRAETQYF	TGTGCCAGCAGCCAAGATAGGATCGGGACGTACCGAGCAGAGACCCAGTACTTC
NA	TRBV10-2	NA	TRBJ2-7	CASSLAPSSYEQYF	TGCGCCAGCAGCTTAGCACCGAGCTCCTACGAGCAGTACTTC
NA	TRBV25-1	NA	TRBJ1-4	CASTGRTNEKLFF	TGTGCCTCGACGGGTCGGACTAATGAAAAACTGTTTTTT
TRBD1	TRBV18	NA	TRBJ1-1	CASHSQGSMNTEAFF	TGTGCCAGCCATTCACAGGGGTCCATGAACACTGAAGCTTTCTTT
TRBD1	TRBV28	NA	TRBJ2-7	CASRTGTGGYEQYF	TGTGCCAGCAGAACTGGGACAGGGGGCTACGAGCAGTACTTC
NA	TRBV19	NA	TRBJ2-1	CASSVGADGNEQFF	TGTGCCAGTAGTGTCGGGGCCGACGGCAATGAGCAGTTCTTC
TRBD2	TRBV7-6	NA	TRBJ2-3	CASSLGTSGYTDTQYF	TGTGCCAGCAGCTTGGGGACTAGCGGGTACACAGATACGCAGTATTTT
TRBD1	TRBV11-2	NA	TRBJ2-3	CASSLDPGQGATQYF	TGTGCCAGCAGCTTGGATCCGGGACAGGGAGCTACGCAGTATTTT
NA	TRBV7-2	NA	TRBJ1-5	CASNTGSRSNQPQHF	TGTGCCAGCAACACAGGGTCTCGGAGCAATCAGCCCCAGCATTTT
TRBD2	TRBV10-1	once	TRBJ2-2	CASSKVAGGFAGELFF	TGCGCCAGCAGTAAGGTAGCGGGGGGGTTCGCCGGGGAGCTGTTTTTT
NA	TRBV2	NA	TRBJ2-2	CASRTFGGNGELFF	TGTGCCAGCAGGACCTTTGGGGGGAACGGGGAGCTGTTTTTT
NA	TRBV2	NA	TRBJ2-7	CASRGHRIPYEQYF	TGTGCCAGCAGGGGGCACAGGATTCCCTACGAGCAGTACTTC
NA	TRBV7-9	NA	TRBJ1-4	CASSVGENEKLFF	TGTGCCAGCAGTGTCGGGGAGAATGAAAAACTGTTTTTT
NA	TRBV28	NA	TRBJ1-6	CASSEGYPHSPLHF	TGTGCCAGCAGTGAAGGGTATCCTCATTCACCCCTCCACTTT
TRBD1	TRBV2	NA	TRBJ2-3	CASSDPRTGSEDTQYF	TGTGCCAGCAGTGACCCTCGGACAGGGTCGGAAGATACGCAGTATTTT
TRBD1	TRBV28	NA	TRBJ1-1	CASLVAQGVGGTEAFF	TGTGCCAGTCTAGTTGCCCAGGGGGTGGGTGGCACTGAAGCTTTCTTT
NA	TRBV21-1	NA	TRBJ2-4	CASSKGRQEMLAKNIQYF	TGTGCCAGCAGCAAAGGGCGCCAGGAAATGCTAGCCAAAAACATTCAGTACTTC
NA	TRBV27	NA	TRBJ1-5	CASGRGGNQPQHF	TGTGCCAGCGGAAGGGGGGGCAATCAGCCCCAGCATTTT
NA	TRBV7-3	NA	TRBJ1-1	CASSSTSGTEAFF	TGTGCCAGCAGCTCGACTTCGGGCACTGAAGCTTTCTTT
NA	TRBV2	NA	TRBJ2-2	CASSESGRRELGTGELFF	TGTGCCAGCAGTGAATCGGGCCGACGGGAGCTTGGCACCGGGGAGCTGTTTTTT
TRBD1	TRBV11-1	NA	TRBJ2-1	CASRYGTGTYNEQFF	TGTGCCAGCAGATACGGGACAGGCACTTACAATGAGCAGTTCTTC
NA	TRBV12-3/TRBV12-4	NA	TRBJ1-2	CASSFGQGDGYTF	TGTGCCAGCAGTTTTGGGCAGGGTGATGGCTACACCTTC
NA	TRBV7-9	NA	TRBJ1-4	CASSLPQGSEKLFF	TGTGCCAGCAGCCTCCCACAGGGTTCTGAAAAACTGTTTTTT